This T cell receptor (beta chain) was sequenced during a study of monozygotic twins with inflammatory bowel disease. This CDR3 region has 17 residues. CDR1 and CDR2 (germline): LGHNA, YSLEER. Turning to this clonotype: What it recognizes is unknown.

Total RNA from whole blood was isolated with no T cell sorting. Samples each yielded cDNA through eight separate reactions. Each CDR3 protein gets one entry in TCRdb, which reprocessed the 5' RACE reads and gives no DNA. The sample shows more than 300,000 distinct CDR3 sequences, and just over 2.5% sits with its ten largest clones. Findings and caveats of the study: Patients received differing immunosuppressive treatments, which may have added variability to their repertoires. Distinguishing T cell subtypes was not possible.

The TCR comes from a human donor with ulcerative colitis or Crohn's disease, or a healthy co-twin of an affected twin (not recorded which). The rearrangement joins TRBV4-3 to TRBJ2-1; the TRBD2 assignment by TCRdb is unverifiable without DNA. The sequencing sample was made of blood. CDR3 sequence: CASSQDRGGLVNNEQFF.